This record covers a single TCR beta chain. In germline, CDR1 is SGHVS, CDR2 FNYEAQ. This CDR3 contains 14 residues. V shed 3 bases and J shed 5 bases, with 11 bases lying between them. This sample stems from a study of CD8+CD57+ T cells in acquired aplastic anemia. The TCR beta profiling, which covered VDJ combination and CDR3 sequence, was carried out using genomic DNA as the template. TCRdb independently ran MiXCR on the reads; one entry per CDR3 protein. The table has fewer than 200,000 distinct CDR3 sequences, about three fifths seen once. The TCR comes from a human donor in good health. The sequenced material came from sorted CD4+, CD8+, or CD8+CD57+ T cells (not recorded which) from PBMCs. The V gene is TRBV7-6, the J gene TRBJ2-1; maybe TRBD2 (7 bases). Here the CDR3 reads CASSLGGGNNEQFF. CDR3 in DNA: TGTGCCAGCAGCTTGGGCGGGGGCAACAATGAGCAGTTCTTC.